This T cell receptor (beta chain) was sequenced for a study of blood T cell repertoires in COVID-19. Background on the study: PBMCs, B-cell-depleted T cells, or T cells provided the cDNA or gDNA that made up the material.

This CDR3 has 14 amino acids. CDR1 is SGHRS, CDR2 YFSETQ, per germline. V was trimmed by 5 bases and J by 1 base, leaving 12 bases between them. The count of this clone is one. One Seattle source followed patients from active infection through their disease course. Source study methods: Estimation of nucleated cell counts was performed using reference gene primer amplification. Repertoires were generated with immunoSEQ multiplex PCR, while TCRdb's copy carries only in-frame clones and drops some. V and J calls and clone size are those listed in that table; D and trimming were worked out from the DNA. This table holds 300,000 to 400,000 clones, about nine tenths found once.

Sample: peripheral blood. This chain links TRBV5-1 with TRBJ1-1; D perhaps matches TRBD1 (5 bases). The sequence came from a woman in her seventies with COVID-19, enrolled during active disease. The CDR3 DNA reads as TGCGCCAGCAGAGGGGCGAATGGGAACACTGAAGCTTTCTTT. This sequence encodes CASRGANGNTEAFF.